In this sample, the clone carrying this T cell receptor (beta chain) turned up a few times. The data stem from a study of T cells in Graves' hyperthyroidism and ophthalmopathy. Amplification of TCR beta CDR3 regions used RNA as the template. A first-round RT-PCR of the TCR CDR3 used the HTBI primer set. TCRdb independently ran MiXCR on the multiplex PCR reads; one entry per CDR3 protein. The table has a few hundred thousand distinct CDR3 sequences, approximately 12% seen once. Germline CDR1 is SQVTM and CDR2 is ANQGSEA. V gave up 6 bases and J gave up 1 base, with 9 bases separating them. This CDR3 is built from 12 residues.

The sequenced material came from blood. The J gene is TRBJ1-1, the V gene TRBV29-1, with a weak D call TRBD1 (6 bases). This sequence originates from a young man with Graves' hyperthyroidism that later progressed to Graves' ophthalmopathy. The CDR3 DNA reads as TGCAGCGTGGGGGACAAGAACACTGAAGCTTTCTTT. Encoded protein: CSVGDKNTEAFF.